A single sample is the source of the 9 T cell receptor beta chains below, sequenced in a study of blood T cells in healthy people across ages. A second PCR of 7 to 11 cycles used a sample-barcoded 5' primer and a J-beta primer mix. TCRdb processed the 5' RACE reads anew with MiXCR; each CDR3 protein has one entry. Of around 2 million distinct CDR3 sequences in the sample, about two fifths are singletons; the top ten hold roughly 23%. The sample was blood. The origin of the receptors is a human donor in good health.

This clonotype was counted only a few times. V is TRBV4-3 and J is TRBJ1-5; D remains unclear. The CDR3 loop spans 13 amino acids. Germline V gene sequence: CDR1 LGHNA, CDR2 YSLEER. V was trimmed by 0 bases and J by 7 bases, leaving 7 bases between them. CDR3 sequence: CASSQDGRQPQHF. Written as DNA, the CDR3 is TGCGCCAGCAGCCAAGATGGCCGACAGCCCCAGCATTTT.

The chain recombines TRBV7-8 with TRBJ1-1; D may be TRBD1 (6 bases). V was cut by 4 bases and J by 0 bases, with 12 bases left in between. There are 15 residues in the CDR3. Germline V CDR1 and CDR2: SGHVS, FQNEAQ. The CDR3 region has the DNA TGTGCCAGCAGCTATACACAGGGAGTGAACACTGAAGCTTTCTTT. This encodes CASSYTQGVNTEAFF.

V usage is TRBV19 and J usage is TRBJ2-7, with TRBD1 matching over 7 bases. The germline V gene encodes CDR1 LNHDA and CDR2 SQIVND (reference sequence). With V trimmed by 5 bases and J by 7 bases, 8 bases remained unmatched. The CDR3 is 13 residues long. The CDR3 region is CASSDPTGVEQYF. For the CDR3, the DNA is TGTGCCAGTAGTGACCCTACAGGGGTTGAGCAGTACTTC.

A remark on this clonotype: The junction differs from germline at one of its ends, possibly a read error. The gene calls are TRBV27 and TRBJ2-7; 9 positions match TRBD1. The CDR3 spans 13 residues. Germline lookup yields CDR1 MNHEY and CDR2 SMNVEV (reference sequence). The CDR3 DNA reads as TGTGCCTGCAGTTTAGGGACAGGGAACGAGCAGTACTTC. Translating it yields CACSLGTGNEQYF.

The genes are TRBV29-1 and TRBJ1-1, with TRBD1 matching 8 bases. The CDR3 has 12 residues. Germline lookup yields CDR1 SQVTM and CDR2 ANQGSEA. Germline trimming cut 6 bases from V and 4 bases from J; bases unmatched to any gene: 4. The chain's CDR3 is CSVETGGTEAFF. The DNA of the CDR3 is TGCAGCGTCGAAACAGGGGGCACTGAAGCTTTCTTT.

This chain connects TRBV29-1 to TRBJ2-3; 10 bases match TRBD2. J was trimmed by 5 bases and V by 3 bases; bases with no gene match: 8. CDR3 length equals 15 residues. Germline assignment: CDR1 SQVTM and CDR2 ANQGSEA. CDR3: CSVEGQRGGRDTQYF. The CDR3 coding sequence is TGCAGCGTTGAGGGACAGCGGGGGGGTAGAGATACGCAGTATTTT.

This clonotype was counted once. Possible read error: a much larger clone is one base away. This likely comes from a read error, as the CDR3 has no conserved phenylalanine or tryptophan at its end. The gene calls are TRBV12-3 or TRBV12-4 and TRBJ2-5; possibly TRBD1 for D (5 bases). Trimming cost V 3 bases and J 5 bases, with 16 bases left between them. This CDR3 has 15 residues. CDR3 DNA: TGTGCCAGCAGTTTGTTCCAGGGTGTTAGCGAGACCCAGTACTAC. This translates into CASSLFQGVSETQYY.

This clonotype appeared a single time. A much bigger clone sits one base away, suggesting this may be a read error. The V and J genes are TRBV20-1 and TRBJ2-1, with D possibly TRBD1 on 6 matching bases. Looked up from germline, CDR1 is DFQATT and CDR2 is SNEGSKA (reference sequence). The CDR3 is 14 amino acids. V lost 8 bases, J lost 0 bases, and 14 bases lay in between. In DNA, the CDR3 is TGCAGTCGCAAAACAGGGAGCTCCTACAATGAGCAGTTCTTC. This encodes CSRKTGSSYNEQFF.

The chain combines TRBV25-1 with TRBJ1-2, with 7 positions matching TRBD1. Germline CDR1 MGHDK, CDR2 SYGVNS. V shed 0 bases and J 4 bases; nucleotides not matched to a gene: 14. The CDR3 contains 18 residues. DNA of the CDR3: TGTGCCAGCAGTGAATACTATCAATCCCCGGGACAGAGCTATGGCTACACCTTC. This codes for CASSEYYQSPGQSYGYTF.